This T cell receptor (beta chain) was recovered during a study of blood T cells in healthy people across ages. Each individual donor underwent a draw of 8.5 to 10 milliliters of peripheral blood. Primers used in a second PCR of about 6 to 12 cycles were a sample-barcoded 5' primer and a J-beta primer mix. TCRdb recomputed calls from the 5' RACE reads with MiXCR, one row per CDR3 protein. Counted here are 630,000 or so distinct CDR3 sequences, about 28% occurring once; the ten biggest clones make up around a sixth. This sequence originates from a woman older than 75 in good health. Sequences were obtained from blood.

The CDR3 DNA reads as TGTGCCAGCAGTTCTATCAGGGAGGACACTGAAGCTTTCTTT. Translating gives CASSSIREDTEAFF. The J gene is TRBJ1-1, the V gene TRBV9; D may be TRBD1 (5 bases). This CDR3 has 14 amino acids. From germline, CDR1 is SGDLS and CDR2 YYNGEE. Trimming took off 5 bases at V and 3 bases at J, with 14 bases between the two ends.